The source of this T cell receptor (beta chain) is a study of tumor and adjacent non-tumor tissue in lung cancer. Looking at the study overall: Patients comprised roughly 12 adenocarcinoma, a couple of squamous cell carcinoma and 1 small cell lung cancer. Samples averaged about 4.3 million productive TCRbeta reads each. General study points: Patients with more diverse tumor TCRs had worse survival. Tumor tissue had significantly higher TCR diversity than normal lung.

As for this clonotype: Its antigen is not identified.

A modified ARM-PCR protocol with three rounds of nested PCR amplified TCRbeta. TCRdb processed the multiplex PCR reads anew with MiXCR; each CDR3 protein has one entry. This table holds approximately 71,000 distinct CDR3 sequences, roughly 56% found once. No cell sorting was done before RNA was extracted from the tissue. The clonotype was recovered from a man aged 45 to 65 with non-small cell lung cancer. Material: lung tumor tissue.

This chain's CDR3 is CAIAGQNNSPLHF. The CDR3 DNA sequence: TGTGCCATCGCCGGGCAGAATAATTCACCCCTCCACTTT. The genes are TRBV6-1 and TRBJ1-6, with unresolved D. Trimming cost V 10 bases and J 5 bases, with 12 bases left between them. CDR3 length: 13 residues. Per germline, CDR1 MNHNS and CDR2 SASEGT.